This T cell receptor (beta chain) was profiled in a study of CXCR3-negative and CXCR3-positive naive CD8 T cells (dated by TCRdb to 2018 to 2020). Regarding the study in general: In total, around 150 million TRB reads were obtained, or roughly 1.5 +/- 0.3 million reads per library. Diversity and physicochemical repertoire analyses covered roughly eleven donors pooled from two independent experiments. The TRBV-TRBJ cluster analysis covered naive subsets from 5 donors and memory cells from 3 donors.

Comments on this clonotype: Its target antigen remains unknown.

Each CD8+ T cell subset was flow-sorted in triplicate, and 300,000 or so cells per subset were placed directly into RLT lysis buffer. To exclude memory contaminants, naive CD8+ T cells were stringently defined as CD45RO-CCR7+CD27+CD95-. Peripheral blood mononuclear cells were isolated from buffy coats by standard density gradient centrifugation. Naive CXCR3-negative and CXCR3-positive CD8+ T cells were flow-sorted using a FACSAria III. An RNeasy Mini Kit was used to extract total RNA from the sorted cells. General conclusions and limits of the study: Compared with CXCR3-negative naive cells, CXCR3-positive naive cells had TRB CDR3s with higher hydrophobicity (lower Kidera factor 4), lower energy, and higher strength and volume indices. TRBV-TRBJ usage was similar between naive CXCR3-negative and CXCR3-positive cells from the same donor, while memory cells showed distinct patterns. Surface CD5, linked to self-reactivity in mice, was comparable between naive subsets; TCR interaction strength was therefore also inferred from TRB CDR3 physicochemical properties. Freshly isolated PBMCs were used for most assays because CXCR3 expression went down partially after cryopreservation. Both naive subsets had comparably high repertoire diversity, while memory CD8+ T cells had much lower repertoire diversity.

The run used a NextSeq 550. The Human TCR Profiling Kit (MiLaboratory) was used to prepare UMI-labeled 5' RACE TRB cDNA libraries. cDNA synthesis used the entire amount of extracted RNA, and PCR amplification then used the entire amount of cDNA produced. Libraries were prepared in parallel with an identical number of PCR cycles. In the authors' own workflow: With a minimum of two reads required per UMI, MIGEC and MiXCR pulled out about 52,000 +/- 9,100 unique UMI-labeled TRB cDNA molecules from each library. On average, about 40,000 +/- 10,000 functional in-frame TRB CDR3 nucleotide clonotypes lacking stop codons were found per library. After downsampling to 5000 UMI-labeled TRB molecules per sample, diversity metrics such as normalized Shannon-Wiener and Chao1 were calculated in VDJtools. Clonotype-size-weighted physicochemical properties of the central five CDR3 residues (interaction energy, strength, volume and Kidera factor 4) were computed in VDJtools. Based on TCRdb reprocessing of the reads, there is one entry per CDR3 protein sequence, and DNA is missing. The V and J calls and clone size are TCRdb's, not the authors'. The sample table holds over 80,000 distinct CDR3 sequences. The top ten clones comprise 1.5% to 2% of the sample.

The germline V gene sets CDR1 to MGHRA and CDR2 to YSYEKL. Counted from cysteine to phenylalanine, this CDR3 has 15 amino acids. DNA was not recorded. This chain joins TRBV4-1 to TRBJ2-1. The sequence was collected from a human donor in good health. Some clones in this sample may be carry-over from other donors' samples. Sequenced input: naive CXCR3- CD8+ T cells from blood. Interpreted using the paper, the cell subset or site label stands for: CD45RO-CCR7+CD27+CD95- naive CD8+ T cells lacking CXCR3 (TNR3-). The CDR3 protein is CASSQDGLSYNEQFF.